This entry features one T cell receptor beta chain sequence. Under the authors' procedure: For nucleated cells, counts were estimated from reference gene primer amplification. Clones were read by immunoSEQ multiplex PCR, and TCRdb kept only the in-frame ones, dropping some. V and J calls and clone size come straight from that table; D and trimming were deduced from the DNA. The profile shows about 76,000 clones, roughly 80% of them singletons. These data are taken from a study of blood T cell repertoires in COVID-19. Study in general: Samples came from the United States, Italy and Spain, spanning acute and convalescent COVID-19. T cells, B-cell-depleted T cells, or PBMCs supplied cDNA or gDNA.

The germline V gene encodes CDR1 MRHNA and CDR2 SNTAGT. Trimming stripped 10 bases from V and 5 bases from J, with 11 bases between. This CDR3 has 11 amino acids. The V gene is TRBV6-4, the J gene TRBJ2-5; perhaps TRBD1 as D (6 bases). Specimen: peripheral blood. This clonotype originated in an elderly man with acute or convalescent COVID-19. The CDR3: CAIHQGETQYF. The DNA for the CDR3 is TGTGCCATTCACCAGGGGGAGACCCAGTACTTC.